This T cell receptor (beta chain) is from a study of cytomegalovirus exposure and HLA in healthy donors. The CDR3 is made up of 14 amino acids. Germline assignment: CDR1 KGHSH and CDR2 LQKENI. V was pared by 5 bases and J by 5 bases, with 15 bases between. With 60 Vbeta and 13 Jbeta primers, the PCR was carried out. Sequencing was performed with immunoSEQ multiplex PCR; in TCRdb, only in-frame clones are kept and a portion is missing. The sample holds some 150,000 clones, approximately 80% seen once. V usage is TRBV18 and J usage is TRBJ2-5, with a weak D call TRBD2 (5 bases). Sample: PBMCs. The clonotype was recovered from a man aged 50 to 59 in good health and CMV-seronegative. The DNA of the CDR3 is TGTGCCAGCTCAGCGGGCGCGGTCCGGGAGACCCAGTACTTC. It yields the protein CASSAGAVRETQYF.